The 30 T cell receptor beta chains in this list originate from one sample, sequenced in a study of blood T cell repertoires in COVID-19. Sequencing was performed with immunoSEQ multiplex PCR; in TCRdb, only in-frame clones are kept and a portion is missing. Of roughly 200,000 clones listed, around 87% are singletons. The specimen was peripheral blood. Source of these receptors: a man between 60 and 70 years old who had recovered from COVID-19.

V and J are TRBV7-9 and TRBJ2-7; TRBD2 aligns across 8 bases. The CDR3 consists of 13 residues. Per the germline V gene, CDR1 is SEHNR and CDR2 is FQNEAQ (reference sequence). Trimming cost V 3 bases and J 3 bases; bases outside gene matches: 1. DNA for the CDR3: TGTGCCAGCAGCTTCCGGGAGGGCTACGAGCAGTACTTC. Protein sequence: CASSFREGYEQYF.

The gene calls are TRBV5-8 and TRBJ2-5; possible D gene TRBD1, 5 bases. Germline values: CDR1 SGHTS, CDR2 YDEGEE. V was cut by 1 base and J by 1 base, with 8 bases left in between. The CDR3 has 14 residues. CDR3 in DNA: TGTGCCAGCAGCTTGAGGGGAACCCAAGAGACCCAGTACTTC. This codes for CASSLRGTQETQYF.

V is TRBV19 and J is TRBJ1-4, with 10 bases matching TRBD1. V gave up 6 bases and J gave up 4 bases; unmatched junction bases: 5. The CDR3 is made up of 15 amino acids. Germline V gene lookup returns CDR1 LNHDA and CDR2 SQIVND (reference sequence). The CDR3 DNA is TGTGCCAGTAGGACAGGGGGCCCAAGTAATGAAAAACTGTTTTTT. Protein product: CASRTGGPSNEKLFF. Looking up the rest from reference TRBV19 and TRBJ1-4 gives the full variable domain: DGGITQSPKYLFRKEGQNVTLSCEQNLNHDAMYWYRQDPGQGLRLIYYSQIVNDFQKGDIAEGYSVSREKKESFPLTVTSAQKNPTAFYLCASRTGGPSNEKLFFGSGTQLSVL.

This clone occurred a few times. The chain couples TRBV28 to TRBJ1-2; 11 nucleotides line up with TRBD1. After removal of 3 bases from V and 8 bases from J, the junction contained 8 bases not matched to a gene. This CDR3 comprises 15 residues. In germline, CDR1 is MDHEN, CDR2 SYDVKM. As DNA, the CDR3 is TGTGCCAGCAGTTTCCCCGGACAGGGGGCGGAGGGCTACACCTTC. It is translated as CASSFPGQGAEGYTF.

The chain carries TRBV9 and TRBJ2-1, with D maybe TRBD2 (5 bases). This CDR3 has 16 residues. The germline V and J ends were trimmed by 2 bases and 0 bases, with 12 bases remaining between them. The germline V gene encodes CDR1 SGDLS and CDR2 YYNGEE. CDR3 sequence reads: CASSVTETSSYNEQFF. In nucleotides, the CDR3 is TGTGCCAGCAGCGTGACTGAAACTAGCTCCTACAATGAGCAGTTCTTC.

This clone was seen just once. The rearrangement joins TRBV30 to TRBJ1-2, with 10 bases lining up with TRBD1. V was pared by 3 bases and J by 0 bases, with 7 bases of the junction left unmatched. This CDR3 region has 16 residues. Germline CDR1 reads GTSNPN; CDR2 reads SVGIG (reference sequence). DNA of the CDR3: TGTGCCTGGAGCGGGACAGGGGCCATAGCTAACTATGGCTACACCTTC. Translated, it gives CAWSGTGAIANYGYTF.

This sequence joins TRBV24-1 and TRBJ2-2, with 10 bases identical to TRBD2. The V and J ends lost 4 bases and 6 bases, in that order; junction bases with no gene match: 10. The CDR3 runs to 17 residues. The germline V gene encodes CDR1 KGHDR and CDR2 SFDVKD. DNA for the CDR3: TGTGCCACCAGTGACCCAAGCGGGGGGGCCGTGTCCGGGGAGCTGTTTTTT. This sequence encodes CATSDPSGGAVSGELFF.

J is TRBJ2-7 and V is TRBV5-3, with D perhaps matching TRBD1 (6 bases). TRBV5-3 is sorted into the ORF group, with uncertain function. The CDR3 loop spans 16 amino acids. Trimming took off 4 bases at V and 0 bases at J, with 17 bases between the two ends. CDR3 loop: CARSPISDSFSYEQYF. The CDR3 DNA reads TGTGCCAGAAGCCCGATTTCGGACAGTTTCTCCTACGAGCAGTACTTC.

This clone was seen just once. The V gene is TRBV6-4, the J gene TRBJ2-3; TRBD2 matches at 10 bases. CDR3 length: 15 amino acids. The germline V gene encodes CDR1 MRHNA and CDR2 SNTAGT. V trimming: 7 bases; J trimming: 4 bases; junction bases outside the gene matches: 8. CDR3 region: CASNRAGGPPDTQYF. Here the CDR3 DNA reads TGTGCCAGCAATCGAGCGGGAGGGCCCCCAGATACGCAGTATTTT.

The chain joins TRBV30 to TRBJ1-2; D is unclear. V gave up 2 bases and J gave up 11 bases, with 18 bases separating them. The CDR3 is 13 amino acids. Germline assignment: CDR1 GTSNPN and CDR2 SVGIG (reference sequence). CDR3 bases: TGTGCCTGGAGTAGCTCCTCTCCGGGTGGATACACCTTC. Its translation: CAWSSSSPGGYTF.

This rearrangement joins TRBV7-2 to TRBJ2-5; D is perhaps TRBD2 (5 bases). CDR1 is SGHTA, CDR2 FQGNSA, per germline. The V gene lost 3 bases and the J gene lost 1 base, with 15 bases spanning the gap. The CDR3 contains 16 residues. This CDR3 is CASSLRAVGPQETQYF. CDR3 DNA: TGTGCCAGCAGCTTGAGGGCAGTCGGTCCCCAAGAGACCCAGTACTTC.

The gene calls are TRBV6-5 and TRBJ2-1, with TRBD2 matching over 8 bases. Trimming at V came to 2 bases and at J to 6 bases, leaving 9 bases not matched to a gene. CDR3 length: 16 amino acids. Per germline, CDR1 MNHEY and CDR2 SVGAGI. The CDR3 spells CASSYHAGGGFNEQFF. The DNA for the CDR3 is TGTGCCAGCAGTTACCATGCGGGGGGCGGTTTCAATGAGCAGTTCTTC.

The chain is built from TRBV18 and TRBJ1-2; the D is unclear. The CDR3 spans 13 residues. V shed 2 bases and J shed 8 bases, with 12 bases lying between them. Per germline, CDR1 KGHSH and CDR2 LQKENI. Here the CDR3 reads CASSPKGGEGYTF. CDR3 DNA sequence: TGTGCCAGCTCACCAAAGGGAGGAGAGGGCTACACCTTC.

This chain joins TRBV6-6 and TRBJ2-7; D is uncertain. V was cut by 4 bases and J by 1 base, with 5 bases left in between. The CDR3 sequence is 12 residues long. Germline-derived CDR1 and CDR2 are MNHNY and SVGAGI (reference sequence). CDR3 region: CASSSGSYEQYF. The CDR3 DNA reads as TGTGCCAGCAGTTCAGGATCCTACGAGCAGTACTTC.

V usage is TRBV11-2 and J usage is TRBJ1-1; 7 bases fit TRBD1. This CDR3 is 16 amino acids long. Germline V gene data show CDR1 as SGHAT and CDR2 as FQNNGV. Germline trimming cut 3 bases from V and 5 bases from J; bases unmatched to any gene: 12. CDR3 amino acids: CASSFIEGALRTEAFF. Here the CDR3 DNA reads TGTGCCAGCAGCTTCATTGAGGGGGCGCTTCGGACTGAAGCTTTCTTT. Full variable domain (rest looked up from reference TRBV11-2 and TRBJ1-1): EAGVAQSPRYKIIEKRQSVAFWCNPISGHATLYWYQQILGQGPKLLIQFQNNGVVDDSQLPKDRFSAERLKGVDSTLKIQPAKLEDSAVYLCASSFIEGALRTEAFFGQGTRLTVV.

The gene calls are TRBV6-5 and TRBJ1-1; D remains ambiguous. This CDR3 comprises 15 residues. CDR1 and CDR2 (germline): MNHEY, SVGAGI. Trimming took 4 bases from V and 1 from J, leaving 13 bases between them. The CDR3 coding sequence is TGTGCCAGCAGTTCCCTCCCGACGGGGAACACTGAAGCTTTCTTT. It translates to CASSSLPTGNTEAFF.

The rearrangement joins TRBV30 to TRBJ2-6, with D tentatively TRBD2 (6 bases). V lost 0 bases, J lost 1 base, and 7 bases lay in between. The CDR3 sequence is 15 residues long. Germline values: CDR1 GTSNPN, CDR2 SVGIG (reference sequence). In DNA, the CDR3 is TGTGCCTGGAGTGTAGGGAGGTCTGGGGCCAACGTCCTGACTTTC. This encodes CAWSVGRSGANVLTF.

This chain joins TRBV10-3 and TRBJ1-6; 7 bases map to TRBD1. J gave up 7 bases and V 10 bases, and 10 bases lay outside the gene matches. The CDR3 is 14 residues long. Per germline, CDR1 ENHRY and CDR2 SYGVKD. The DNA of the CDR3 is TGTGCCACCTGCCGACAGGGCAGAAATTCACCCCTCCACTTT. Translation gives CATCRQGRNSPLHF.

V gene TRBV6-5 combines with J gene TRBJ1-2, with D unresolved. This CDR3 is built from 15 residues. Germline V gene lookup returns CDR1 MNHEY and CDR2 SVGAGI. Deletions cut 6 bases from V and 8 bases from J, with 22 bases between. The CDR3 here is CASRGPGLLGSGYTF. DNA of the CDR3: TGTGCCAGCAGAGGGCCTGGACTCCTAGGAAGCGGCTACACCTTC.

This clone came up once. The rearrangement links TRBV9 to TRBJ2-7; 8 nucleotides align to TRBD1. There are 15 residues in the CDR3. V lost 0 bases to trimming and J lost 4 bases; unmatched junction nucleotides: 6. Per germline, CDR1 SGDLS and CDR2 YYNGEE. The CDR3 bases are TGTGCCAGCAGCGTAGGTATCAGGGGGCAGTACGAGCAGTACTTC. Translated, it gives CASSVGIRGQYEQYF. The variable domain in full, completed from reference TRBV9 and TRBJ2-7, reads DSGVTQTPKHLITATGQRVTLRCSPRSGDLSVYWYQQSLDQGLQFLIQYYNGEERAKGNILERFSAQQFPDLHSELNLSSLELGDSALYFCASSVGIRGQYEQYFGPGTRLTVT.

V usage is TRBV19 and J usage is TRBJ2-1; a possible D gene is TRBD2 (5 bases). CDR3 length: 15 residues. The germline CDR1 and CDR2 sequences are LNHDA and SQIVND (reference sequence). V was clipped by 3 bases and J by 0 bases, with 9 bases between them. In nucleotides, the CDR3 is TGTGCCAGTAGTATTAGCGCTAGCTCCTACAATGAGCAGTTCTTC. Encoded protein: CASSISASSYNEQFF.

This chain uses TRBV6-1 with TRBJ2-7; D unclear. This CDR3 spans 13 amino acids. Trimming took off 0 bases at V and 6 bases at J, with 9 bases between the two ends. The germline V gene has CDR1 MNHNS and CDR2 SASEGT. CDR3 region: CASSEALGREQYF. The CDR3 region has the DNA TGTGCCAGCAGTGAAGCGCTAGGTCGCGAGCAGTACTTC.

The gene calls are TRBV3-1 (or the pseudogene TRBV3-2) and TRBJ2-7; TRBD1 might be the D (6 bases). CDR1 is LGHDT and CDR2 is YNNKEL in the germline V gene (reference sequence). CDR3 length equals 13 residues. V was pared by 4 bases and J by 2 bases, with 9 bases between. In DNA, the CDR3 is TGTGCCAGCAGCCGAAGACAGGCCTACGAGCAGTACTTC. Protein sequence: CASSRRQAYEQYF.

Concerning this clone: At one end, the junction sequence differs from germline, possibly due to a read error. In nucleotides, the CDR3 is TGCGCCAGCAAAGTGCTAGCGGGTGGATATGAGTGGGTCTTC. Translating it yields CASKVLAGGYEWVF. V gene TRBV5-1 combines with J gene TRBJ2-1; TRBD2 agrees at 8 bases. This CDR3 comprises 14 residues. Germline V gene data show CDR1 as SGHRS and CDR2 as YFSETQ.

V is TRBV24-1 and J is TRBJ2-5, with 11 bases lining up with TRBD2. There are 15 residues in the CDR3. Unmatched junction bases numbered 8, after V lost 7 bases and J lost 5 bases. The germline gives CDR1 KGHDR, CDR2 SFDVKD. This chain's CDR3 is CATSLTSGMGETQYF. CDR3 in DNA: TGTGCCACCAGCCTGACTAGCGGGATGGGGGAGACCCAGTACTTC.

The chain links TRBV3-1 (or the pseudogene TRBV3-2) to TRBJ2-1; TRBD2 matches 10 bases. From germline, CDR1 is LGHDT and CDR2 YNNKEL (reference sequence). V lost 4 bases, J lost 6 bases, and 15 bases stayed unmatched. The length of the CDR3 is 18 residues. The CDR3 DNA sequence: TGTGCCAGCAGCCCCGAGAGCGGGGGGGTCCGGGGTGTCAATGAGCAGTTCTTC. This sequence encodes CASSPESGGVRGVNEQFF.

This rearrangement joins TRBV7-9 to TRBJ2-1, with 10 bases lining up with TRBD2. CDR1 and CDR2 (germline): SEHNR, FQNEAQ (reference sequence). Germline trimming cut 6 bases from V and 0 bases from J; bases unmatched to any gene: 5. The CDR3 length is 16 residues. The CDR3 loop is CASRPAGGRSYNEQFF. In DNA form, the CDR3 reads TGTGCCAGCAGACCAGCGGGAGGGCGCTCCTACAATGAGCAGTTCTTC.

The chain is built from TRBV6-5 and TRBJ1-1; 9 nucleotides line up with TRBD1. The CDR3 spans 14 residues. Germline V gene data show CDR1 as MNHEY and CDR2 as SVGAGI. Trimming cost V 3 bases and J 4 bases; bases outside gene matches: 3. This CDR3 is CASSYTGGGTEAFF. The CDR3 DNA reads TGTGCCAGCAGTTATACAGGGGGCGGCACTGAAGCTTTCTTT.

The rearrangement uses TRBV28 and TRBJ1-4; D gene ambiguous. Germline assignment: CDR1 MDHEN and CDR2 SYDVKM. The CDR3 loop spans 17 amino acids. The V gene lost 5 bases and the J gene lost 8 bases, with 24 bases spanning the gap. The chain's CDR3 is CASSPTQLSLTGEKLFF. In nucleotides, the CDR3 is TGTGCCAGCAGTCCTACCCAGCTCAGCCTTACCGGGGAAAAACTGTTTTTT.

The chain employs TRBV6-2 or TRBV6-3 and TRBJ2-3; TRBD1 aligns across 10 bases. CDR1 is MNHEY and CDR2 is SVGEGT in the germline V gene. After removal of 6 bases from V and 2 bases from J, the junction contained 8 bases not matched to a gene. This CDR3 region has 16 residues. The CDR3 DNA sequence: TGTGCCAGCAGCACTCCGGGACAGGGGCTCACAGATACGCAGTATTTT. This encodes CASSTPGQGLTDTQYF.